The rows below give T cell receptor beta chains drawn from one sample of a study of cytomegalovirus exposure and HLA in healthy donors. Here immunoSEQ multiplex PCR was the method, and the copy in TCRdb shows in-frame clones only, minus some. The sample contains about 250,000 clones, around four fifths of which appear only once. Sequencing was performed on PBMCs. The receptors stem from a boy aged 10-17 years in good health and CMV-seronegative. CDR3s include the opening cysteine and the closing phenylalanine or tryptophan. A D gene is named only where the DNA matches it firmly. Only some rows state a clone size, as once, few, many or a class for expanded clones.

clone size,D gene,J gene,V gene,CDR3 DNA,CDR3 protein
.,.,TRBJ2-5,TRBV21-1,TGTGCCAGCAGCAAAGGTGGGACAGGAGGAGAGACCCAGTACTTC,CASSKGGTGGETQYF
once,.,TRBJ1-1,TRBV29-1,TGCAGCGTTGAGCCTCACGTCCAGGATTGGAACACTGAAGCTTTCTTT,CSVEPHVQDWNTEAFF
.,TRBD1,TRBJ1-2,TRBV4-1,TGCGCCAGCAGCCAAGATTGGGACAGTGATGGCTACACCTTC,CASSQDWDSDGYTF
.,TRBD1,TRBJ2-3,TRBV27,TGTGCCAGCAGTCCCCTACACGGACAGGGGATGACAGATACGCAGTATTTT,CASSPLHGQGMTDTQYF
.,TRBD1,TRBJ1-1,TRBV6-5,TGTGCCAGCAGTGTGACAGGGAGGAACACTGAAGCTTTCTTT,CASSVTGRNTEAFF
.,.,TRBJ2-1,TRBV20-1,TGCAGTGCTAGAATCCTCAATGAGCAGTTCTTC,CSARILNEQFF
.,.,TRBJ2-3,TRBV4-1,TGCGCCAGCAGCCAACCGTTGGCTTGGGATACGCAGTATTTT,CASSQPLAWDTQYF
.,TRBD1,TRBJ1-1,TRBV5-4,TGTGCCAGCGGTCCCCGACAGGGATTGAACACTGAAGCTTTCTTT,CASGPRQGLNTEAFF
.,.,TRBJ1-1,TRBV7-9,TGTGCCAGCAGCTTCCTGACAGGGAACACTGAAGCTTTCTTT,CASSFLTGNTEAFF
once,.,TRBJ2-3,TRBV5-6,TGTGCCAGCAGCTTTGGCGCCCCGGGGACAGATACGCAGTATTTT,CASSFGAPGTDTQYF
once,.,TRBJ1-2,TRBV6-6,TGTGCCGGCCGGGTGGCAGGGGATATTTATGGCTACACCTTC,CAGRVAGDIYGYTF
once,TRBD1,TRBJ1-3,TRBV7-9,TGTGCCAGCAGCCCACTGGGACAGGGAACTGGAAACACCATATATTTT,CASSPLGQGTGNTIYF
.,TRBD2,TRBJ2-7,TRBV2,TGTGCCAGCAGTGAAGGGCGGGGGGGCGTCTACGAGCAGTACTTC,CASSEGRGGVYEQYF
.,TRBD1,TRBJ2-7,TRBV6-1,TGTGCCAGCAGTTTTAGACAGGGGTCGAGGGGGCAGTACTTC,CASSFRQGSRGQYF
.,.,TRBJ1-6,TRBV2,TGTGCCAGCAGTCCACAGTCTAATTCACCCCTCCACTTT,CASSPQSNSPLHF
.,TRBD2,TRBJ2-3,TRBV9,TGTGCCAGCAGCGTAGCCCTAGCGGGGGGGCCGATAGATACGCAGTATTTT,CASSVALAGGPIDTQYF
.,TRBD2,TRBJ2-1,TRBV6-6,TGTGCCAGCAGTTGGACTAGCAGAGAGCAGTTCTTC,CASSWTSREQFF
.,.,TRBJ1-4,TRBV30,TGTGCCTGGAGTGTACAGGCAGAAAAACTGTTTTTT,CAWSVQAEKLFF
.,.,TRBJ2-6,TRBV15,TGTGCCACCAGCAGAGAGACAGCTGGGGCCAACGTCCTGACTTTC,CATSRETAGANVLTF
.,.,TRBJ2-3,TRBV7-3,TGTGCCAGCAGCTCCTACGGAGATACGCAGTATTTT,CASSSYGDTQYF
.,.,TRBJ1-2,TRBV11-3,TGTGCCAGCAGCAAGGACAGTTATGGCTACACCTTC,CASSKDSYGYTF
.,TRBD1,TRBJ1-1,TRBV7-9,TGTGCCAGCAGCTTAGAGGGCAGGGGGACTGAAGCTTTCTTT,CASSLEGRGTEAFF
.,TRBD2,TRBJ2-1,TRBV29-1,TGCTCAGCGGCGGGAGCGATTGGCAATGAGCAGTTCTTC,CSAAGAIGNEQFF
.,.,TRBJ1-1,TRBV27,TGTGCCAGCAGTATCGGGGCGGGGGGGAACACTGAAGCCTTCTTT,CASSIGAGGNTEAFF
.,.,TRBJ2-5,TRBV19,TGTGCCAGTAGTATAGTATCCTCCCAAATGGCACAAGAGACCCAGTACTTC,CASSIVSSQMAQETQYF
.,TRBD1,TRBJ2-5,TRBV4-1,TGCGCCAGCAGCCAAGGGGGCAGGGGGACGACCCAGTACTTC,CASSQGGRGTTQYF
.,.,TRBJ2-2,TRBV14,TGTGCCAGCAGCCAAGGACAGTACACCGGGGAGCTGTTTTTT,CASSQGQYTGELFF
.,.,TRBJ2-7,TRBV5-1,TGCGCCAGCAGGGAGGGCCTGACGGCTCCCTACGAGCAGTACTTC,CASREGLTAPYEQYF
.,.,TRBJ2-5,TRBV10-3,TGTGCCATCAGAGAGGGGGCGGGGGAGACCCAGTACTTC,CAIREGAGETQYF
.,.,TRBJ1-2,TRBV4-1,TGCGCCAGCAGCCAACCCTCCGGGGGGGGGAACTATGGCTACACCTTC,CASSQPSGGGNYGYTF
once,.,TRBJ2-1,TRBV5-4,TGTGCCAGCAGGAGGAGAGATGAGCAGTTCTTC,CASRRRDEQFF
.,TRBD1,TRBJ2-3,TRBV29-1,TGCAGCACCTCACAGGGGATCACAGATACGCAGTATTTT,CSTSQGITDTQYF
.,TRBD2,TRBJ2-5,TRBV5-1,TGCGCCAGCAGCCGGACTAGCGGGGGGGCAGGAGAGACCCAGTACTTC,CASSRTSGGAGETQYF
.,.,TRBJ1-4,TRBV7-9,TGTGCCAGCAGCTTTGTGATCGGGAAGTCGGAAAAACTGTTTTTT,CASSFVIGKSEKLFF
.,TRBD1,TRBJ1-2,TRBV5-5,TGTGCCAGCAGCCGACAGGGAAGGGGCTATGGCTACACCTTC,CASSRQGRGYGYTF
.,TRBD2,TRBJ2-1,TRBV5-4,TGTGCCAGCAGCTCCGAACCGGGACTAGGGTACAATGAGCAGTTCTTC,CASSSEPGLGYNEQFF
.,.,TRBJ1-2,TRBV7-3,TGTGCCAGCAGTGCTGGACAGTCTTATGGCTACACCTTC,CASSAGQSYGYTF
.,TRBD2,TRBJ2-1,TRBV4-2,TGTGCCAGCAGCCCCAAAGGTGGGAGGGAATGGACTACCTACAATGAGCAGTTCTTC,CASSPKGGREWTTYNEQFF
.,.,TRBJ1-3,TRBV7-2,TGTGCCAGCAGCAAACCAGGTGATCCCGGAAACACCATATATTTT,CASSKPGDPGNTIYF
.,.,TRBJ1-1,TRBV4-1,TGCGCCAGCAGCCACCGGGAGAACACTGAAGCTTTCTTT,CASSHRENTEAFF
.,TRBD1,TRBJ1-2,TRBV5-8,TGTGCCAGCAGCTTGGTACGCACAGGGGACTATGGCTACACCTTC,CASSLVRTGDYGYTF
.,TRBD1,TRBJ1-1,TRBV19,TGTGCCAGTAGTAGACAGGGGTTTTTGAACACTGAAGCTTTCTTT,CASSRQGFLNTEAFF
.,.,TRBJ2-2,TRBV11-2,TGTGCCAGCAGCCAGCGACAGACTTCGAACACCGGGGAGCTGTTTTTT,CASSQRQTSNTGELFF
.,TRBD1,TRBJ2-3,TRBV5-4,TGTGCCAGCAGCTATGGACAGGGGATAGATACGCAGTATTTT,CASSYGQGIDTQYF
.,.,TRBJ2-5,TRBV6-1,TGTGCCAGCCCGGGTAAAAGGGAGACCCAGTACTTC,CASPGKRETQYF
once,TRBD2,TRBJ2-4,TRBV4-1,TGCGCCAGCAGCCGGCCTCTAGCGGGAAGGCCCAAAAACATTCAGTACTTC,CASSRPLAGRPKNIQYF
.,.,TRBJ1-4,TRBV28,TGTGCCTCCTTGAGGGGGGGCGGGGGTGAAAAACTGTTTTTT,CASLRGGGGEKLFF
.,TRBD1,TRBJ1-2,TRBV5-1,TGCGCCAGCAGCTTGGGCTGGACAGGGCTAGACTATGGCTACCCCTTC,CASSLGWTGLDYGYPF